Below are 32 T cell receptor beta chains sequenced from a single sample in a study of OX40 agonist ivuxolimab in advanced cancers. The receptor library was made with the immunoSEQ multiplex PCR assay. TCRdb took over this immuneACCESS table, retaining in-frame rearrangements with V and J assigned. Such tables are incomplete; in checked studies, under half of the missing clones stem from an unresolved V gene, and the remainder is unexplained. The sample table holds some 100,000 clones, of which around nine tenths were seen once. Over 0.7% of the sample is in the top ten clones. Sequences were derived from CD4+ or CD8+ T cells sorted from blood, sampled in a trial of the OX40 agonist ivuxolimab. The receptors were sampled from an adult with an advanced solid tumor such as melanoma, head and neck, liver or kidney cancer.

This sequence joins TRBV10-3 and TRBJ2-1; 15 positions agree with TRBD2. CDR3 length equals 19 residues. Losses at the gene ends were 2 bases for V and 5 bases for J; bases not matched to a gene: 10. Per the germline V gene, CDR1 is ENHRY and CDR2 is SYGVKD. The CDR3 coding sequence is TGTGCCATCAGTGAGGGGACTAGCGGGAGGCCTCGGAGGGACAATGAGCAGTTCTTC. The encoded protein is CAISEGTSGRPRRDNEQFF.

V and J are TRBV5-1 and TRBJ2-1, with D perhaps matching TRBD2 (5 bases). Germline CDR1 SGHRS, CDR2 YFSETQ. This CDR3 contains 15 residues. With 1 base removed from V and 1 base from J, the gap between germline ends came to 9 bases. The CDR3 loop reads CASSLYGESYNEQFF. The CDR3 DNA reads TGCGCCAGCAGCTTGTACGGGGAATCCTACAATGAGCAGTTCTTC. Full variable domain (missing parts from reference TRBV5-1 and TRBJ2-1): KAGVTQTPRYLIKTRGQQVTLSCSPISGHRSVSWYQQTPGQGLQFLFEYFSETQRNKGNFPGRFSGRQFSNSRSEMNVSTLELGDSALYLCASSLYGESYNEQFFGPGTRLTVL.

V and J are TRBV9 and TRBJ2-3, with TRBD2 matching over 7 bases. CDR1 SGDLS and CDR2 YYNGEE come from the germline V gene. Losses at the gene ends were 4 bases for V and 4 bases for J; bases not matched to a gene: 12. The CDR3 sequence is 16 residues long. CDR3 sequence reads: CASSTPSGAPPDTQYF. The CDR3 coding sequence is TGTGCCAGCAGCACCCCTAGCGGAGCCCCCCCAGATACGCAGTATTTT.

V usage is TRBV19 and J usage is TRBJ2-1, with 13 bases that match TRBD2. Germline CDR1 and CDR2: LNHDA and SQIVND (reference sequence). J gave up 6 bases and V 6 bases, and 8 bases lay outside the gene matches. CDR3 length: 16 amino acids. The DNA for the CDR3 is TGTGCCAGTAGCGAACTAGCGGGAGGGCCCGGCAATGAGCAGTTCTTC. This sequence encodes CASSELAGGPGNEQFF.

The J gene is TRBJ2-7, the V gene TRBV18, with TRBD1 matching over 9 bases. The CDR3 is 13 amino acids. CDR1 is KGHSH and CDR2 is LQKENI in the germline V gene. The junction had 5 bases not matched to a gene; V was cut back by 3 bases and J by 8 bases. CDR3 amino acids: CASSPTDRGKQYF. CDR3 bases: TGTGCCAGCTCACCTACTGACAGGGGGAAGCAGTACTTC.

The rearrangement joins TRBV4-2 to TRBJ2-4; D may be TRBD2 (5 bases). The CDR3 is made up of 14 amino acids. The germline V gene has CDR1 LGHNA and CDR2 YNFKEQ. Trimming left V 0 bases short and J 7 bases short, with 10 bases between. The CDR3, as DNA: TGTGCCAGCAGCCAAGACGGGCTAGCCAACATTCAGTACTTC. It translates to CASSQDGLANIQYF.

The chain links TRBV9 to TRBJ2-3; 11 bases match TRBD2. This CDR3 has 17 residues. Germline values: CDR1 SGDLS, CDR2 YYNGEE. Germline trimming cut 1 base from V and 0 bases from J; bases unmatched to any gene: 4. The CDR3 nucleotides read TGTGCCAGCAGCGTATTCTGGACTAGCGGGAGCACAGATACGCAGTATTTT. This codes for CASSVFWTSGSTDTQYF. The full variable domain, rest sourced from reference TRBV9 and TRBJ2-3, is DSGVTQTPKHLITATGQRVTLRCSPRSGDLSVYWYQQSLDQGLQFLIQYYNGEERAKGNILERFSAQQFPDLHSELNLSSLELGDSALYFCASSVFWTSGSTDTQYFGPGTRLTVL.

The chain joins TRBV27 to TRBJ1-1; D is possibly TRBD1 (5 bases). This CDR3 region has 12 residues. Germline CDR1 MNHEY, CDR2 SMNVEV (reference sequence). The V gene lost 8 bases and the J gene lost 2 bases, with 9 bases spanning the gap. Written as DNA, the CDR3 is TGTGCCAGCGGGCAGGGAAACACTGAAGCTTTCTTT. This encodes CASGQGNTEAFF.

In this sample, this clone turned up once. CDR3 sequence (DNA): TGTGCCATCACCCCATCTAGCGGCCCCACAGATACGCAGTATTTT. Translation: CAITPSSGPTDTQYF. The chain joins TRBV10-3 to TRBJ2-3; TRBD2 matches at 7 bases. This CDR3 has 15 amino acids. Germline V gene lookup returns CDR1 ENHRY and CDR2 SYGVKD. The trim removed 7 bases at V and 2 bases at J, leaving 9 bases unmatched.

The chain couples TRBV7-2 to TRBJ2-7, with TRBD2 identical over 10 bases. CDR1 is SGHTA, CDR2 FQGNSA, per germline. J gave up 2 bases and V 5 bases, and 3 bases lay outside the gene matches. The CDR3 sequence is 14 residues long. The CDR3 protein is CASSQLAGPYEQYF. CDR3 nucleotide sequence: TGTGCCAGCAGCCAACTAGCGGGGCCCTACGAGCAGTACTTC. The full variable domain, rest sourced from reference TRBV7-2 and TRBJ2-7, is GAGVSQSPSNKVTEKGKDVELRCDPISGHTALYWYRQSLGQGLEFLIYFQGNSAPDKSGLPSDRFSAERTGGSVSTLTIQRTQQEDSAVYLCASSQLAGPYEQYFGPGTRLTVT.

The V call is TRBV19, the J call TRBJ2-7; 16 bases agree with TRBD2. Per germline, CDR1 LNHDA and CDR2 SQIVND (reference sequence). Trimming at V came to 1 base and at J to 8 bases, leaving 8 bases not matched to a gene. The CDR3 is made up of 17 amino acids. The CDR3 DNA reads TGTGCCAGTAGTATAGGAGGGACTAGCGGGAGGGTCTTACAGCAGTACTTC. Amino acid sequence: CASSIGGTSGRVLQQYF.

The rearrangement uses TRBV7-8 and TRBJ2-7; TRBD2 might be the D (5 bases). The germline CDR1 and CDR2 sequences are SGHVS and FQNEAQ. Trimming cost V 10 bases and J 2 bases, with 18 bases left between them. The CDR3 loop spans 14 amino acids. Here the CDR3 reads CATSWDTGTYEQYF. CDR3 bases: TGTGCCACCTCGTGGGATACGGGGACCTACGAGCAGTACTTC. Full variable domain (remainder filled in from reference TRBV7-8 and TRBJ2-7): GAGVSQSPRYKVAKRGQDVALRCDPISGHVSLFWYQQALGQGPEFLTYFQNEAQLDKSGLPSDRFFAERPEGSVSTLKIQRTQQEDSAVYLCATSWDTGTYEQYFGPGTRLTVT.

This rearrangement joins TRBV4-2 to TRBJ2-2, with TRBD2 matching 13 bases. The V segment lost 6 bases and the J segment 5 bases; nucleotides outside the gene matches: 9. Germline V gene sequence: CDR1 LGHNA, CDR2 YNFKEQ. This CDR3 region has 17 residues. The CDR3, as DNA: TGTGCCAGCAGACGGACTAGCGGGAGTGTAAGTACCGGGGAGCTGTTTTTT. Amino acids: CASRRTSGSVSTGELFF.

In this sample, this clone turned up once. The chain employs TRBV29-1 and TRBJ1-2; 8 bases are shared with TRBD1. Looked up from germline, CDR1 is SQVTM and CDR2 is ANQGSEA. The CDR3 runs to 13 residues. J lost 4 bases, V lost 3 bases, and 4 bases had no gene match. The CDR3 DNA is TGCAGCGTTGATACAGGGGGGAGCTATGGCTACACCTTC. Encoded protein: CSVDTGGSYGYTF.

This rearrangement joins TRBV6-1 to TRBJ2-5; 7 bases fit TRBD1. CDR3 size: 14 residues. The germline V gene has CDR1 MNHNS and CDR2 SASEGT. Trimming removed 2 bases from V and 5 bases from J; junction bases left unmatched: 5. CDR3 nucleotide sequence: TGTGCCAGCAGTGAACACAGGGGAGACGAGACCCAGTACTTC. Translation gives CASSEHRGDETQYF.

The chain recombines TRBV7-8 with TRBJ2-1, with D possibly being TRBD1 (6 bases). CDR3 length: 20 amino acids. In germline, CDR1 is SGHVS, CDR2 FQNEAQ. V lost 0 bases and J lost 2, with 23 bases in between. DNA of the CDR3: TGTGCCAGCAGCTTAGCCGGGACAACCTACAATGAGCAGACCTACAATGAGCAGTTCTTC. Protein: CASSLAGTTYNEQTYNEQFF.

This clone was observed once. This chain connects TRBV18 to TRBJ1-5, with D unclear. CDR3 length equals 17 residues. The V end was cut by 1 base, the J end by 1 base, with 14 bases between. Germline CDR1 reads KGHSH; CDR2 reads LQKENI. The CDR3 DNA follows: TGTGCCAGCTCACCACAGGTCCCGGGCACGAGCAATCAGCCCCAGCATTTT. As protein: CASSPQVPGTSNQPQHF.

The rearrangement links TRBV19 to TRBJ1-1, with TRBD1 matching over 11 bases. After removal of 5 bases from V and 6 bases from J, the junction contained 11 bases not matched to a gene. Germline CDR1 reads LNHDA; CDR2 reads SQIVND (reference sequence). This CDR3 is 16 amino acids long. CDR3 sequence reads: CASSPPRGQGAPEAFF. For the CDR3, the DNA is TGTGCCAGTAGTCCTCCCCGAGGACAGGGGGCCCCTGAAGCTTTCTTT.

The rearrangement uses TRBV7-9 and TRBJ2-3; 9 bases align to TRBD1. J was trimmed by 3 bases and V by 1 base; bases with no gene match: 5. This CDR3 has 16 amino acids. Germline CDR1 SEHNR, CDR2 FQNEAQ (reference sequence). In DNA, the CDR3 is TGTGCCAGCAGCTTAGGCGGACAGGGGAAGACAGATACGCAGTATTTT. Its translation: CASSLGGQGKTDTQYF.

This chain uses TRBV7-2 with TRBJ1-1; D is uncertain. V lost 1 base to trimming and J lost 0 bases, with 12 bases between them. Germline V CDR1 and CDR2: SGHTA, FQGNSA. The CDR3 is made up of 16 amino acids. The CDR3 spells CASSLEHGRMNTEAFF. In DNA, the CDR3 is TGTGCCAGCAGCTTAGAGCATGGCAGGATGAACACTGAAGCTTTCTTT.

The chain employs TRBV15 and TRBJ2-7; the match to TRBD2 covers 7 bases. Germline CDR1 is LNHNV and CDR2 is YYDKDF (reference sequence). V was pared by 1 base and J by 3 bases, with 12 bases of the junction left unmatched. This CDR3 has 17 amino acids. CDR3 sequence: CATSRGKRASGLYEQYF. The CDR3 DNA is TGTGCCACCAGCAGAGGAAAGCGGGCTAGCGGCCTCTACGAGCAGTACTTC.

The V gene is TRBV18, the J gene TRBJ2-1, with 15 bases lining up with TRBD2. With 0 bases clipped from V and 4 bases from J, the junction kept 19 bases outside the gene matches. The length of the CDR3 is 23 residues. In germline, CDR1 is KGHSH, CDR2 LQKENI. This chain's CDR3 is CASSPPSQGAKGLAGGLYNEQFF. CDR3 DNA sequence: TGTGCCAGCTCACCACCGTCACAGGGGGCGAAGGGACTAGCGGGAGGTTTGTACAATGAGCAGTTCTTC.

This clone was detected only once. The V call is TRBV19, the J call TRBJ2-3; D possibly corresponds to TRBD1 (6 bases). This CDR3 region has 14 residues. The V and J ends lost 7 bases and 0 bases respectively, with 11 bases between them. The V gene's germline CDR1 is LNHDA and CDR2 SQIVND (reference sequence). Here the CDR3 reads CASKLGASTDTQYF. CDR3 sequence (DNA): TGTGCCAGTAAATTGGGGGCCAGCACAGATACGCAGTATTTT. Looking up the rest from reference TRBV19 and TRBJ2-3 gives the full variable domain: DGGITQSPKYLFRKEGQNVTLSCEQNLNHDAMYWYRQDPGQGLRLIYYSQIVNDFQKGDIAEGYSVSREKKESFPLTVTSAQKNPTAFYLCASKLGASTDTQYFGPGTRLTVL.

This chain connects TRBV4-1 to TRBJ2-7, with 8 bases matching TRBD1. CDR3 length: 15 amino acids. The V segment lost 1 base and the J segment 5 bases; nucleotides outside the gene matches: 7. CDR1 is MGHRA, CDR2 YSYEKL, per germline. CDR3 amino acids: CASSQGQGAFNEQYF. The CDR3 coding sequence is TGCGCCAGCAGCCAAGGTCAGGGGGCTTTTAACGAGCAGTACTTC.

This chain joins TRBV7-9 and TRBJ2-1, with D possibly being TRBD1 (6 bases). This CDR3 comprises 16 residues. CDR1 is SEHNR, CDR2 FQNEAQ, per germline (reference sequence). Trimming took off 3 bases at V and 0 bases at J, with 12 bases between the two ends. The CDR3 bases are TGTGCCAGCAGCTTTGCAGGGGTCGTCTCCTACAATGAGCAGTTCTTC. Translated, it gives CASSFAGVVSYNEQFF.

V gene TRBV19 combines with J gene TRBJ2-2, with 8 positions matching TRBD2. The CDR3 length is 16 residues. Germline loops: CDR1 LNHDA, CDR2 SQIVND (reference sequence). The ends lost 2 bases at V and 5 bases at J; junction bases unmatched: 7. Here the CDR3 DNA reads TGTGCCAGTAGTATACTCCGACTAGCGTCGACCGGGGAGCTGTTTTTT. Residues: CASSILRLASTGELFF.

This chain connects TRBV21-1 to TRBJ1-2; the table's TRBD1 call for D was not verified on the DNA. TRBV21-1 is a pseudogene segment. This CDR3 has 15 amino acids. The CDR3 DNA follows: TGTGCCAGCAGCAGCCGGGACAGGGGGAACTATGGCTACACCTTC. Protein sequence: CASSSRDRGNYGYTF.

The DNA for the CDR3 is TGCGCCAGCACCCCCGGTGGGCAGGGCTCCTACGAGCAGTACTTC. This gives the protein CASTPGGQGSYEQYF. The chain recombines TRBV5-1 with TRBJ2-7; D possibly corresponds to TRBD1 (5 bases). The V end was cut by 6 bases, the J end by 0 bases, with 16 bases between. The CDR3 spans 15 residues. Germline loops: CDR1 SGHRS, CDR2 YFSETQ.

The chain employs TRBV19 and TRBJ2-5; tentatively, D is TRBD2 (5 bases). The CDR3 has 14 residues. Trimming removed 6 bases at V and 4 bases at J, with 15 bases between. Germline V gives CDR1 LNHDA, CDR2 SQIVND (reference sequence). CDR3 sequence reads: CASRSGSSLETQYF. The DNA for the CDR3 is TGTGCCAGTAGAAGCGGCAGTAGTTTAGAGACCCAGTACTTC.

This clone has only a few counts. The chain links TRBV7-3 to TRBJ2-2, with no clear D. From germline, CDR1 is SGHTA and CDR2 FQGTGA. V lost 6 bases to trimming and J lost 5 bases, with 10 bases between them. The CDR3 covers 13 residues. The CDR3 is CASSSDRTGELFF. Written as DNA, the CDR3 is TGTGCCAGCAGTTCCGACCGAACCGGGGAGCTGTTTTTT.

The chain carries TRBV7-9 and TRBJ2-5; 7 nucleotides align to TRBD1. V was clipped by 5 bases and J by 13 bases; unmatched bases: 16. Germline V gene data show CDR1 as SEHNR and CDR2 as FQNEAQ (reference sequence). The CDR3 contains 14 residues. In nucleotides, the CDR3 is TGTGCCAGCAGCGTCGACAGGGCCCAACGTAAGGCGTACTTC. Translation gives CASSVDRAQRKAYF.

The CDR3 region is CASSEMTGAGNTIYF. The CDR3 region has the DNA TGTGCCAGCAGTGAAATGACAGGGGCTGGAAACACCATATATTTT. The chain is built from TRBV6-1 and TRBJ1-3; TRBD1 matches 8 bases. CDR3 length: 15 residues. Trimming cost V 2 bases and J 2 bases; bases outside gene matches: 2. Germline lookup yields CDR1 MNHNS and CDR2 SASEGT.